This T cell receptor beta chain emerged from a study of shared clonotypes between healthy human individuals. Positively selected for CCR7, the CD45RO-negative cells used as naive CD8 cells excluded terminally differentiated effector memory CD45RA+ cells. Healthy and HIV-negative, the adult donors had no recent acute infections or vaccinations. Each sample came from a Caucasian adult donor living in Nashville, Tennessee. Findings of the study overall: Inspection by rarefaction showed sorted-subset sequencing to be incomplete despite large depth.

This CDR3 spans 15 amino acids. V trimming: 0 bases; J trimming: 2 bases; junction bases outside the gene matches: 2. Germline-derived CDR1 and CDR2 are PRHDT and FYEKMQ (reference sequence). Genomic DNA (from each subset) was split evenly across several immunoSEQ plates. The data were produced by immunoSEQ multiplex PCR, yet TCRdb's version contains in-frame clones alone and is incomplete. This table has some 2.1 million clones, approximately 92% appearing once. As to this clone: Its antigen is undetermined.

The chain joins TRBV13 to TRBJ1-1, with TRBD1 identical over 8 bases. The source is a man aged 18 to 30 in good health. Some clones in this sample may be carry-over from other donors' samples. The source material was naive CD8+ T cells from PBMCs. CDR3 in amino acids: CASSLGTGVNTEAFF. CDR3 nucleotides: TGTGCCAGCAGCTTAGGGACAGGGGTCAACACTGAAGCTTTCTTT.